The T cell receptor (beta chain) under discussion was sequenced for a study of cytomegalovirus exposure and HLA in healthy donors (dated by TCRdb to 2016 to 2017). Concerning the study at large: The 666 repertoires of the first cohort and the 95 to 150 validation repertoires were produced on the same platform, according to a later analysis. The aim of the study was to test whether cataloging public T cell receptors could identify signatures of past pathogen exposure. Along with the approximately 600-subject first cohort, a separate validation cohort of over a hundred different subjects was used. High-throughput TCR immunosequencing, statistical association of individual TCRs with disease status, and machine learning were combined to predict cytomegalovirus infection status. Study-wide findings and limitations: In a later analysis, TCRs clustered in the first cohort were found to also tend to co-occur in the 130 or so validation repertoires, with 90% to 95% of cluster scores above 0. In vitro tests confirmed that a few of the cytomegalovirus-associated TCR beta chains recognize cytomegalovirus antigens. Across donors, most TCR sequences were observed very rarely, whereas some public TCRs were present in many individuals. A later analysis had no HLA typing for the validation cohort, so co-occurrence there was scored across all 110 or so repertoires. It was suggested by the authors that the approach could potentially be generalized to other disease states and immunological phenotypes. The study listed 164 TCR beta chains as associated with cytomegalovirus. Cytomegalovirus status was reported to be diagnosed by the classifier with high specificity and sensitivity in both the original and validation cohorts.

On this clone itself: Which antigen it targets is not known. No clone much larger than this one lies a single base away; base qualities are absent.

The receptor library was made with the immunoSEQ multiplex PCR assay. The authors' analysis ran thus. To diagnose cytomegalovirus status from the catalog of TCR beta chain sequences, a statistical classification framework was built. TCRdb retrieved this table from immuneACCESS and kept in-frame rearrangements only. Not all clones are present; in checked studies, unresolved V genes account for under half, and no reason is known for the remainder. V and J calls and clone size are copied from that table; D and trimming were computed from the DNA. In all, the sample holds over 80,000 clones, and 85% of those were seen once. The leading ten clones occupy roughly 20% of the sample. The donors belonged to the validation cohort of about 110 subjects, which was separate from the approximately 700-subject first cohort. The sample taken for sequencing was PBMCs. The sequence derives from a man between 18 and 29 years old in good health and CMV-seropositive.

The CDR3 protein is CAGERGRTGELFF. The nucleotide sequence reads TGTGCCGGGGAGCGAGGGCGGACCGGGGAGCTGTTTTTT. This sequence uses TRBV19 and TRBJ2-2; the D gene is perhaps TRBD2, on 5 matching bases. The germline V gene (reference sequence) specifies LNHDA as CDR1 and SQIVND as CDR2. Deletion took 11 bases off V and 5 bases off J, with a span of 15 bases between the germline ends. Including the terminal cysteine and phenylalanine, the CDR3 comprises 13 residues. Only the CDR3 DNA is retained, 39 bases long and in frame from the first base. When the CDR3 is completed using the reference TRBV19 and TRBJ2-2 genes on either side, the full variable domain is DGGITQSPKYLFRKEGQNVTLSCEQNLNHDAMYWYRQDPGQGLRLIYYSQIVNDFQKGDIAEGYSVSREKKESFPLTVTSAQKNPTAFYLCAGERGRTGELFFGEGSRLTVL.